This TCR beta chain was identified during a study of cytomegalovirus exposure and HLA in healthy donors. This PCR relied on a set of 60 Vbeta primers and 13 Jbeta primers. Assay used: immunoSEQ multiplex PCR; TCRdb lists only in-frame clones, some missing. The sample has some 93,000 clones; about 79% are singletons. This receptor was obtained from a man aged 50-59 years in good health and CMV-seronegative. The sequencing sample was made of PBMCs.

CDR3 bases: TGTGCCAGTAGTACCGACGGGTCCGGGAGGGGCTACGAGCAGTACTTC. Translated: CASSTDGSGRGYEQYF. The V and J genes are TRBV19 and TRBJ2-5; 8 bases align to TRBD2. Near its end, the DNA agrees better with TRBJ2-7, so the J call may be wrong. The CDR3 extends over 16 amino acids. CDR1 and CDR2 (germline): LNHDA, SQIVND (reference sequence).